This TCR beta chain was retrieved from a study of molecular identifiers for immune sequencing clone quantification. Trimming removed 1 base at V and 5 bases at J, with 1 base between. This CDR3 comprises 11 residues. The germline V gene encodes CDR1 LGHNA and CDR2 YNFKEQ. The study's findings and limits: Even with some 960,000 naive cells present, spiked Jurkat TCR RNA from one cell was reportedly detectable. Over 98% of effector molecules, yet under 1% of naive-cell molecules, were held by clones above 20 RNA copies.

Methods described previously were used for bulk TCR libraries, and listed TCR primers were applied. Each CDR3 protein is one row after TCRdb ran MiXCR on the PCR reads. There are more than 450,000 distinct CDR3 sequences in the sample; around 23% occur only once, and 0.7% to 0.9% lies in the top ten. This clonotype came up a few times. Its cognate antigen is unknown. The sample taken for sequencing was naive CD8+ T cells from blood, with Jurkat cell RNA spiked in. Indicated subset: FACS-sorted CD8+CD4-CCR7+CD45RA+ naive T cells. This clonotype was obtained from a human donor in good health. Some libraries in this study had Jurkat cell RNA spiked in. This chain uses TRBV4-2 with TRBJ2-3; no firm D call. Here the CDR3 DNA reads TGTGCCAGCAGCCAAGGAGATACGCAGTATTTT. Its protein product is CASSQGDTQYF.